This TCR beta chain came from a study of T cell repertoires in cytomegalovirus infection. Study overall: Recently identified HLA-C-restricted and well-studied HLA-B-restricted CMV epitopes were used. Through public TCR beta signatures, both CMV infection and matching HLA type were indicated.

This CDR3 has 14 residues. Germline V gene lookup returns CDR1 LNHDA and CDR2 SQIVND (reference sequence). Trimming left V 9 bases short and J 6 bases short, with 20 bases between. This clonotype was observed a handful of times. Its antigen is as yet unknown. One entry per CDR3 protein, called by TCRdb with MiXCR from the reads. This table holds about a million distinct CDR3 sequences, roughly 30% found once. The genes are TRBV19 and TRBJ1-2, with D perhaps TRBD1 (6 bases). The TCR originated in a human donor in good health (CMV status not recorded). Some clones in this sample may be carry-over from other donors' samples. Specimen: cultured CD8+ T cells from PBMCs, collected from culture after CMV antigen stimulation. The CDR3: CASTWGAGADGYTF. The CDR3 region has the DNA TGTGCCAGCACTTGGGGGGCAGGAGCTGATGGCTACACCTTC.